What follows are 15 T cell receptor beta chains derived from one specimen sequenced in a study of blood T cell repertoires in COVID-19. Clones were read by immunoSEQ multiplex PCR, and TCRdb kept only the in-frame ones, dropping some. The table shows about 380,000 clones, with around 89% occurring only once. The sequencing input was peripheral blood. The source is a man aged 18 to 29 with active or convalescent COVID-19.

The sample holds one count of this clone. The chain has TRBV20-1 and TRBJ1-2; no firm D call. V dropped 8 bases and J dropped 7 bases, with 14 bases sitting between them. In germline, CDR1 is DFQATT, CDR2 SNEGSKA (reference sequence). This CDR3 is built from 11 residues. In nucleotides, the CDR3 is TGCAGTCCGGCGGGCAATAGTGGCTACACCTTC. This codes for CSPAGNSGYTF.

This clone was counted once. This rearrangement joins TRBV5-1 to TRBJ1-6, with no clear D. V gave up 0 bases and J gave up 1 base, with 11 bases separating them. Germline CDR1 reads SGHRS; CDR2 reads YFSETQ. This CDR3 contains 17 residues. The CDR3 nucleotides are TGCGCCAGCAGCTTGGGAGGGTGGAGGTCCTATAATTCACCCCTCCACTTT. Translating it yields CASSLGGWRSYNSPLHF.

This clone was picked up a small number of times. The sample holds other DNA sequences that translate to the same CDR3. V and J are TRBV12-3 or TRBV12-4 and TRBJ1-5, with D hard to call. CDR3 size: 13 residues. V was clipped by 6 bases and J by 1 base, with 7 bases between them. In nucleotides, the CDR3 is TGTGCCAGCAGCCCCGGGAGCAATCAGCCCCAGCATTTT. Protein: CASSPGSNQPQHF.

V usage is TRBV27 and J usage is TRBJ1-5; 12 bases fit TRBD1. V shed 8 bases, J shed 8 bases, and the junction held 10 bases outside the gene matches. This CDR3 is 15 amino acids long. Germline CDR1 MNHEY, CDR2 SMNVEV (reference sequence). CDR3: CASSQGDRGREPQHF. The CDR3 DNA reads as TGTGCCAGCTCCCAAGGGGACAGGGGGCGCGAGCCCCAGCATTTT.

The chain carries TRBV9 and TRBJ1-5; the D gene is possibly TRBD1 (6 bases). V lost 4 bases to trimming and J lost 7 bases, with 15 bases between them. Germline-derived CDR1 and CDR2 are SGDLS and YYNGEE. The CDR3 loop spans 14 amino acids. In nucleotides, the CDR3 is TGTGCCAGCAGCAAAGATGGGGGGGCCCAGCCCCAGCATTTT. It specifies CASSKDGGAQPQHF.

CDR3 sequence reads: CASSPGGPNQPQHF. CDR3 nucleotide sequence: TGTGCCAGCAGCCCAGGGGGACCCAATCAGCCCCAGCATTTT. The chain links TRBV27 to TRBJ1-5; 7 bases are a match to TRBD1. The V gene's germline CDR1 is MNHEY and CDR2 SMNVEV (reference sequence). This CDR3 comprises 14 residues. Germline trimming cut 6 bases from V and 3 bases from J; bases unmatched to any gene: 5.

This chain joins TRBV5-6 and TRBJ1-5, with D maybe TRBD1 (5 bases). V lost 0 bases, J lost 3 bases, and 13 bases lay in between. Per the germline V gene, CDR1 is SGHDT and CDR2 is YYEEEE. There are 16 residues in the CDR3. The CDR3 protein is CASSLGAGFANQPQHF. The CDR3 DNA follows: TGTGCCAGCAGCTTGGGGGCAGGGTTTGCCAATCAGCCCCAGCATTTT.

The chain has TRBV7-2 and TRBJ1-5; D gene uncertain. The CDR3 runs to 14 residues. Trimming took off 5 bases at V and 2 bases at J, with 10 bases between the two ends. Germline CDR1 and CDR2: SGHTA and FQGNSA. CDR3 nucleotide sequence: TGTGCCAGCAGCCCGAGGTGGGGCAATCAGCCCCAGCATTTT. Amino acid sequence: CASSPRWGNQPQHF. The whole variable domain, filled in from reference TRBV7-2 and TRBJ1-5, reads GAGVSQSPSNKVTEKGKDVELRCDPISGHTALYWYRQSLGQGLEFLIYFQGNSAPDKSGLPSDRFSAERTGGSVSTLTIQRTQQEDSAVYLCASSPRWGNQPQHFGDGTRLSIL.

The CDR3 DNA follows: TGTGCCAGCAGCCAAGTTGGGGGCCTAAATGAAAAACTGTTTTTT. Its translation is CASSQVGGLNEKLFF. The chain joins TRBV3-1 (or the pseudogene TRBV3-2) to TRBJ1-4, with D perhaps TRBD1 (6 bases). The V gene lost 1 base and the J gene lost 5 bases, with 11 bases spanning the gap. This CDR3 has 15 amino acids. CDR1 LGHDT and CDR2 YNNKEL come from the germline V gene (reference sequence).

The V call is TRBV7-2, the J call TRBJ2-3; D uncertain. The ends were cut back, 1 base at V and 1 base at J, with 15 bases in the middle. Germline lookup yields CDR1 SGHTA and CDR2 FQGNSA. This CDR3 has 17 residues. The CDR3 is CASSLVVQSAGTDTQYF. CDR3 bases: TGTGCCAGCAGCTTAGTAGTGCAGAGCGCTGGCACAGATACGCAGTATTTT. The whole variable domain, remainder taken from reference TRBV7-2 and TRBJ2-3, is GAGVSQSPSNKVTEKGKDVELRCDPISGHTALYWYRQSLGQGLEFLIYFQGNSAPDKSGLPSDRFSAERTGGSVSTLTIQRTQQEDSAVYLCASSLVVQSAGTDTQYFGPGTRLTVL.

To note about this clone: A read error may account for a junction end that differs from germline. The chain is built from TRBV7-7 and TRBJ2-1; 8 bases fit TRBD2. Germline V lookup: CDR1 SSHAT, CDR2 FNYEAQ (reference sequence). The length of the CDR3 is 15 residues. CDR3 sequence reads: CASSSGTSVYNEQFF. In DNA, the CDR3 is TGTGCTAGCAGCTCCGGGACTAGTGTTTACAATGAGCAGTTCTTC. Full variable domain (rest looked up from reference TRBV7-7 and TRBJ2-1): GAGVSQSPRYKVTKRGQDVTLRCDPISSHATLYWYQQALGQGPEFLTYFNYEAQPDKSGLPSDRFSAERPEGSISTLTIQRTEQRDSAMYRCASSSGTSVYNEQFFGPGTRLTVL.

The genes are TRBV18 and TRBJ1-1; 9 bases fit TRBD1. Losses at the gene ends were 4 bases for V and 0 bases for J; bases not matched to a gene: 6. The germline V gene has CDR1 KGHSH and CDR2 LQKENI. CDR3 length: 16 amino acids. The CDR3 DNA reads TGTGCCAGCTCACACCGGGACAGGGCGATGAACACTGAAGCTTTCTTT. This translates into CASSHRDRAMNTEAFF.

The chain uses TRBV7-9 and TRBJ2-1; 7 nucleotides align to TRBD2. Germline values: CDR1 SEHNR, CDR2 FQNEAQ (reference sequence). The trim removed 5 bases at V and 2 bases at J, leaving 6 bases unmatched. This CDR3 has 15 amino acids. Here the CDR3 DNA reads TGTGCCAGCAGCACCTTAAGCGGGGCCTACAATGAGCAGTTCTTC. Translated: CASSTLSGAYNEQFF.

This chain connects TRBV7-9 to TRBJ2-2, with 7 bases that match TRBD1. Germline CDR1 and CDR2: SEHNR and FQNEAQ (reference sequence). The CDR3 extends over 15 amino acids. The V and J ends lost 5 bases and 4 bases, in that order; junction bases with no gene match: 7. The CDR3 loop reads CASSPDRVGTGELFF. As DNA, the CDR3 is TGTGCCAGCAGCCCTGACAGGGTGGGCACCGGGGAGCTGTTTTTT.

This chain connects TRBV7-2 to TRBJ2-5; 8 bases line up with TRBD2. V lost 5 bases to trimming and J lost 0 bases; unmatched junction nucleotides: 14. CDR3 length equals 18 residues. The germline V gene has CDR1 SGHTA and CDR2 FQGNSA. The CDR3 nucleotides are TGTGCCAGCAGCATAAGGGGCCCACTAGCGGAACACCAAGAGACCCAGTACTTC. Translated, it gives CASSIRGPLAEHQETQYF.